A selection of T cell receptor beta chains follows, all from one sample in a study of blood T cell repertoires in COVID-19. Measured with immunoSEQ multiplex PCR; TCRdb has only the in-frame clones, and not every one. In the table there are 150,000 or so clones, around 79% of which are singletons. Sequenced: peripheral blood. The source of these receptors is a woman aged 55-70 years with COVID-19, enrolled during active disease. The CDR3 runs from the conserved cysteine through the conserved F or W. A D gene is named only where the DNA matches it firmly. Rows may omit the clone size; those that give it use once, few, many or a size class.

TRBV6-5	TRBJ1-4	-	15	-	TGTGCCAGCAGACTACAGGGCGGTGGTAATGAAAAACTGTTTTTT	CASRLQGGGNEKLFF
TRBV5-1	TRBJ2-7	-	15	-	TGCGCCAGCAGCTTGGTTTCAGGCACCTCCTACGAGCAGTACTTC	CASSLVSGTSYEQYF
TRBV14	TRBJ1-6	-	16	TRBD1	TGTGCCAGCAGCAGCGGAGACAGGGAGGAGAATTCACCCCTCCACTTT	CASSSGDREENSPLHF
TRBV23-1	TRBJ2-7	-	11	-	TGCGCCAGCAGTGAGCCGCGCGAGCAGTACTTC	CASSEPREQYF
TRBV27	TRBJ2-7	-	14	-	TGTGCCAGCAGTTTACGGAGCGGTCCCTACGAGCAGTACTTC	CASSLRSGPYEQYF
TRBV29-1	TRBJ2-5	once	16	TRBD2	TGCAGCGTTGTCCGTACTAGCGGGGGGGTACAAGAGACCCAGTACTTC	CSVVRTSGGVQETQYF
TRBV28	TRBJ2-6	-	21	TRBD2	TGTGCCAGCAGTTTCCTCTGGACTAGCGGGAGTTTGGGCTCTGGGGCCAACGTCCTGACTTTC	CASSFLWTSGSLGSGANVLTF
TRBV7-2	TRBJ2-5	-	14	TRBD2	TGTGCCAGCAGCGCTAGCGGGAGGGGAGAGACCCAGTACTTC	CASSASGRGETQYF
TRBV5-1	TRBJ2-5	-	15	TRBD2	TGCGCCAGCAGCATAACCGGGACTAGTCTGGAGACCCAGTACTTC	CASSITGTSLETQYF
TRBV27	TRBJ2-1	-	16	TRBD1	TGTGCCAGCAGTTTCGGGGAAAGGACAGGCTACAATGAGCAGTTCTTC	CASSFGERTGYNEQFF
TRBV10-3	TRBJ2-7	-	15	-	TGTGCCATCAGTGGAGGCAAATCGAGAATCTACGAGCAGTACTTC	CAISGGKSRIYEQYF
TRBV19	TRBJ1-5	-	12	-	TGTGCCAGTAGTACCAGAAATCAGCCCCAGCATTTT	CASSTRNQPQHF
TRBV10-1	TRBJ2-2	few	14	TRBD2	TGCGCCAGCAGACTAGCGGGGGACACCGGGGAGCTGTTTTTT	CASRLAGDTGELFF